This T cell receptor (beta chain) was sequenced for a study of blood T cell repertoires in COVID-19. In the study overall: Spain, Italy and the United States supplied samples that represented acute and convalescent COVID-19. The cDNA or gDNA used as material had been derived from T cells, B-cell-depleted T cells, or PBMCs.

The protocol was immunoSEQ multiplex PCR, while the TCRdb copy is restricted to in-frame clones and leaves out a portion. The table shows fewer than 50,000 clones, with 74% occurring only once. CDR3 length: 12 amino acids. CDR1 is SNHLY and CDR2 is FYNNEI in the germline V gene. V lost 8 bases, J lost 8 bases, and 12 bases lay in between. The TCR was taken from a man aged 70 or older with COVID-19, enrolled during active disease. The chain couples TRBV2 to TRBJ2-2; perhaps TRBD2 as D (6 bases). Sequenced material: peripheral blood. The CDR3 DNA reads as TGTGCCAGCGGAGGAGGGGTAGGGGAGCTGTTTTTT. It yields the protein CASGGGVGELFF.